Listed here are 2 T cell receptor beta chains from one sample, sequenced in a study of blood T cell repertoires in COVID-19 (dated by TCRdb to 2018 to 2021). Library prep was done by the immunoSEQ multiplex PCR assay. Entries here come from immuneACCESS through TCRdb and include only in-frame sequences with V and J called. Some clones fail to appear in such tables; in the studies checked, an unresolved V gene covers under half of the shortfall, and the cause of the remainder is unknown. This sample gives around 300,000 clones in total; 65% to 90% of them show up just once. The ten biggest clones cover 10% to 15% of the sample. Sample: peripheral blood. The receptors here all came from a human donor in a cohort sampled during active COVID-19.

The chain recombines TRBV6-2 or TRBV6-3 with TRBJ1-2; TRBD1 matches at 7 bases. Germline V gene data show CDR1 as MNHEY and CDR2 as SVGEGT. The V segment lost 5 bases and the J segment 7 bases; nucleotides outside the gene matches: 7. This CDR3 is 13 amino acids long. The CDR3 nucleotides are TGTGCCAGCAGTCAGGGGGGCTACGGTGGCTACACCTTC. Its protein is CASSQGGYGGYTF.

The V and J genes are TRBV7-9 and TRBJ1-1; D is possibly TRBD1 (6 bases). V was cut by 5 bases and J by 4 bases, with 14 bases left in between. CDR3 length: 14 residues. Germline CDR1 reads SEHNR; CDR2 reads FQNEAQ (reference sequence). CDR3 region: CASSRGRGSTEAFF. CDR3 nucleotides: TGTGCCAGCAGCCGGGGCAGGGGATCCACTGAAGCTTTCTTT.